A selection of T cell receptor beta chains follows, all from one sample in a study of CD8 T cells in Susac syndrome. TCRdb recomputed calls from the immunoSEQ multiplex PCR reads with MiXCR, one row per CDR3 protein. The data show some 200,000 distinct CDR3 sequences, about 95% seen once. The sequencing sample was made of CD4+ T cells from PBMCs. The source of these receptors is a human donor with multiple sclerosis. The conserved cysteine and the conserved F or W are not part of the CDR3 here. The order of the fields is V gene, clone size, J gene, CDR3 protein. Not all rows give a size; the values are once, few, many and, for expanded clones, a class.

V: TRBV5-6
size: .
J: TRBJ1-1
CDR3: ASSLVKGGTEAF

V: TRBV9
size: once
J: TRBJ2-7
CDR3: ASSVGGTEVYEQY

V: TRBV29-1
size: .
J: TRBJ2-3
CDR3: SVRKGVSDTQY

V: TRBV6-6
size: .
J: TRBJ1-5
CDR3: ASTLSLSNQPQH

V: TRBV20-1
size: .
J: TRBJ2-3
CDR3: SARQGGLTDTQY

V: TRBV20-1
size: .
J: TRBJ2-1
CDR3: SASPPTSAPRNEQF

V: TRBV4-2
size: .
J: TRBJ2-7
CDR3: ASSQFLGLAGGPGEQY

V: TRBV20-1
size: .
J: TRBJ2-4
CDR3: SARALRGPLNIQY

V: TRBV15
size: .
J: TRBJ2-5
CDR3: ATSRDPPQLGTQY

V: TRBV27
size: .
J: TRBJ2-4
CDR3: ASSTRSGLVTHIQY

V: TRBV30
size: .
J: TRBJ1-2
CDR3: AWSPAGYGYT

V: TRBV15
size: .
J: TRBJ2-2
CDR3: ATQTGTRNTGELF

V: TRBV3-1
size: .
J: TRBJ1-6
CDR3: ASSQGGNNSPLH

V: TRBV5-1
size: .
J: TRBJ1-4
CDR3: ASSLDSEEKLF

V: TRBV29-1
size: .
J: TRBJ1-5
CDR3: SVLFPGMNQPQH

V: TRBV2
size: .
J: TRBJ2-1
CDR3: ASSSLAGRRDEQF

V: TRBV6-5
size: .
J: TRBJ2-6
CDR3: ASSYSLAPGANVLT

V: TRBV12-3/TRBV12-4
size: .
J: TRBJ1-4
CDR3: ASSSSDEKLF

V: TRBV12-3/TRBV12-4
size: .
J: TRBJ2-3
CDR3: ASSESGRADTQY

V: TRBV2
size: .
J: TRBJ2-5
CDR3: ASNYVLQETQY

V: TRBV29-1
size: .
J: TRBJ1-1
CDR3: SVYGQEPEAF

V: TRBV12-3/TRBV12-4
size: .
J: TRBJ1-1
CDR3: ASSFKYTPDTEAF

V: TRBV7-9
size: .
J: TRBJ2-5
CDR3: ASSPNSRGTETQY

V: TRBV5-4
size: .
J: TRBJ2-3
CDR3: ASTLGGGREMDTQY

V: TRBV27
size: .
J: TRBJ2-3
CDR3: ASSRGLAGSDTQY

V: TRBV12-5
size: .
J: TRBJ2-7
CDR3: ASGLVLGEDREQY

V: TRBV30
size: .
J: TRBJ2-7
CDR3: AWTSGSSYEQY

V: TRBV3-1
size: .
J: TRBJ2-1
CDR3: ASSPRLAGGKDNEQF

V: TRBV9
size: .
J: TRBJ1-5
CDR3: ASSVAGSSNQPQH

V: TRBV18
size: .
J: TRBJ1-2
CDR3: ASSPFGTLLDYGYT

V: TRBV28
size: .
J: TRBJ2-2
CDR3: ASSLWILAGGPGELF

V: TRBV29-1
size: .
J: TRBJ2-7
CDR3: SVLTPFSYEQY

V: TRBV30
size: .
J: TRBJ1-4
CDR3: ACGTGVEKLF

V: TRBV5-1
size: .
J: TRBJ2-7
CDR3: ASRYRGTYEQY

V: TRBV7-2
size: .
J: TRBJ2-6
CDR3: ASSFWITGISGANVLT

V: TRBV5-1
size: .
J: TRBJ1-1
CDR3: ASSLTRDRGSEAF

V: TRBV20-1
size: .
J: TRBJ2-1
CDR3: SAMDEAYYNEQF

V: TRBV9
size: .
J: TRBJ2-1
CDR3: ASSVAVSYNEQF

V: TRBV20-1
size: .
J: TRBJ1-2
CDR3: SARVAGGNGYT

V: TRBV5-1
size: .
J: TRBJ1-2
CDR3: ASREATGGLGYT

V: TRBV11-2
size: .
J: TRBJ2-1
CDR3: ASSYGGLAGLDQF

V: TRBV7-2
size: .
J: TRBJ1-6
CDR3: ASSLTGSPLH

V: TRBV29-1
size: .
J: TRBJ1-1
CDR3: SVIVDGTEAF

V: TRBV4-1
size: once
J: TRBJ1-2
CDR3: ASSQPGQGHGYT

V: TRBV30
size: .
J: TRBJ1-4
CDR3: AWSVQGWNEKLF

V: TRBV15
size: .
J: TRBJ2-7
CDR3: ATSRAFGQGLGEQY

V: TRBV18
size: .
J: TRBJ2-7
CDR3: ASSPRQGAHEQY